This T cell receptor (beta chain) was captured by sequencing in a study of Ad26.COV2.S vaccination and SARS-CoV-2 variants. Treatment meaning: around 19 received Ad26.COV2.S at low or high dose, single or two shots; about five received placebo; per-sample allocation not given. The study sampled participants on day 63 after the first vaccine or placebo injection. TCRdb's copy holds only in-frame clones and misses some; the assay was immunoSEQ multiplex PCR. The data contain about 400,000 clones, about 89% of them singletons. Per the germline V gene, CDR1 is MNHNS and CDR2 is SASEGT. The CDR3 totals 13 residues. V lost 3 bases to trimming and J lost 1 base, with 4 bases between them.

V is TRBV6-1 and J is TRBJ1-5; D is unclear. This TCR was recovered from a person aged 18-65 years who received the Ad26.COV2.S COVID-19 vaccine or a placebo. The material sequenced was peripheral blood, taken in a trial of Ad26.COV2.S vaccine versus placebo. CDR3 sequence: CASSDGSNQPQHF. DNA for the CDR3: TGTGCCAGCAGTGACGGCAGCAATCAGCCCCAGCATTTT.